This is a list of T cell receptor beta chains from one sample in a study of CD8 T cells in ankylosing spondylitis. Each CDR3 protein is one row after TCRdb ran MiXCR on the 5' RACE reads. The data show 250,000 or so distinct CDR3 sequences, 24% seen once. The sample taken for sequencing was blood, either unsorted or a sorted T cell fraction (not recorded which). Receptors were obtained from a male donor with ankylosing spondylitis or in good health (not recorded which). The CDR3 runs from the conserved cysteine through the conserved F or W. The D gene is left open where the match is weak. The listing skips clone size in some rows; elsewhere it reads once, few, many or a size class.

>13|.|.|TRBV7-2|TRBJ1-2
CASSHTPGHGYTF
TGTGCCAGCAGCCATACCCCGGGACACGGCTACACCTTC
>12|.|many|TRBV27|TRBJ2-5
CASSSGRETQYF
TGTGCCAGCAGTTCCGGACGAGAGACCCAGTACTTC
>15|TRBD1|.|TRBV2|TRBJ2-1
CASAPRGTGGGEQFF
TGTGCCAGCGCCCCCCGGGGGACAGGAGGGGGTGAGCAGTTCTTC
>15|.|many|TRBV12-3/TRBV12-4|TRBJ2-1
CASSFSGDGYNEQFF
TGTGCCAGCAGTTTCTCGGGGGATGGGTACAATGAGCAGTTCTTC
>14|.|.|TRBV4-1|TRBJ2-7
CASSQVVANYEQYF
TGCGCCAGCAGCCAAGTGGTAGCGAACTACGAGCAGTACTTC
>13|.|few|TRBV7-9|TRBJ1-1
CASSLDRYGEAFF
TGTGCCAGCAGCTTAGACCGGTATGGGGAAGCTTTCTTT
>14|.|.|TRBV5-1|TRBJ1-2
CASSLWGDSYGYTF
TGCGCCAGCAGCTTGTGGGGAGACTCCTATGGCTACACCTTC
>16|.|.|TRBV10-1|TRBJ2-1
CASSELVGGGVHEQFF
TGCGCCAGCAGTGAGTTAGTGGGGGGGGGCGTCCATGAGCAGTTCTTC
>15|TRBD1|few|TRBV29-1|TRBJ2-1
CSVGGQGFVVVEQFF
TGCAGCGTTGGGGGACAGGGCTTCGTGGTCGTTGAGCAGTTCTTC
>16|TRBD2|once|TRBV11-2|TRBJ2-1
CASSGSGGPSYNEQFF
TGTGCCAGCAGCGGCAGCGGGGGGCCCTCCTACAATGAGCAGTTCTTC
>13|.|.|TRBV12-3/TRBV12-4|TRBJ2-7
CASRAGRGIVQYF
TGTGCCAGCAGGGCGGGGCGGGGAATTGTGCAGTACTTC
>13|.|many|TRBV10-3|TRBJ1-1
CAIHNGQNTEAFF
TGTGCCATCCACAACGGGCAGAACACTGAAGCTTTCTTT
>17|.|many|TRBV7-8|TRBJ2-4
CASSLDDPTGTKNIQYF
TGTGCCAGCAGCTTAGACGACCCCACAGGGACCAAAAACATTCAGTACTTC
>13|.|many|TRBV6-1|TRBJ1-3
CASQAREENTIYF
TGTGCCAGCCAGGCCCGTGAGGAAAACACCATATATTTT
>14|.|few|TRBV20-1|TRBJ2-7
CSARDPRQLYEQYF
TGCAGTGCTAGAGATCCGCGGCAACTCTACGAGCAGTACTTC
>13|.|.|TRBV12-3/TRBV12-4|TRBJ2-2
CASTKLYTGELFF
TGTGCCAGCACCAAATTGTACACCGGGGAGCTGTTTTTT
>14|.|many|TRBV12-3/TRBV12-4|TRBJ2-2
CASSLTGNTGELFF
TGTGCCAGCAGTTTGACAGGGAACACCGGGGAGCTGTTTTTT
>15|TRBD2|.|TRBV20-1|TRBJ2-1
CSAIQTSGGKVGQFF
TGCAGTGCTATTCAGACTAGCGGGGGGAAGGTGGGGCAGTTCTTC
>14|.|many|TRBV7-6|TRBJ1-6
CASSLGSSNSPLHF
TGTGCCAGCAGCTTGGGTTCCAGTAATTCACCCCTCCACTTT
>15|.|.|TRBV5-1|TRBJ2-3
CASSLRWAGRDTQYF
TGCGCCAGCAGCCTGCGGTGGGCAGGAAGAGATACGCAGTATTTT
>13|.|.|TRBV7-2|TRBJ2-7
CASSLGHPHEQYF
TGTGCCAGCAGCTTAGGACACCCTCACGAGCAGTACTTC
>16|TRBD1|many|TRBV3-1|TRBJ1-3
CASSPGTGGSGNTIYF
TGTGCCAGCAGCCCCGGGACAGGGGGCTCTGGAAACACCATATATTTT
>16|TRBD2|many|TRBV12-3/TRBV12-4|TRBJ2-2
CASRSEAGGATGELFF
TGTGCCAGCAGGTCGGAAGCGGGGGGAGCCACCGGGGAGCTGTTTTTT
>14|TRBD2|.|TRBV5-1|TRBJ2-5
CASSFSGGDETQYF
TGCGCCAGCAGCTTTAGCGGGGGGGATGAGACCCAGTACTTC
>14|TRBD1|many|TRBV7-9|TRBJ2-7
CASSPDRTTYEQYF
TGTGCCAGCAGCCCGGACAGGACGACTTACGAGCAGTACTTC
>14|TRBD2|many|TRBV2|TRBJ2-3
CASKSSGGTDTQYF
TGTGCCAGCAAGAGCAGCGGGGGGACGGATACGCAGTATTTT
>14|TRBD1|many|TRBV2|TRBJ1-5
CASKTGTVNQPQHF
TGTGCCAGCAAAACCGGGACAGTAAATCAGCCCCAGCATTTT
>14|.|.|TRBV3-1|TRBJ2-1
CASSQAALSNEQFF
TGTGCCAGCAGCCAAGCCGCACTGTCGAATGAGCAGTTCTTC
>14|TRBD1|few|TRBV20-1|TRBJ2-5
CSASPPTGTETQYF
TGCAGTGCTTCTCCACCGACAGGGACCGAGACCCAGTACTTC
>17|TRBD2|.|TRBV24-1|TRBJ2-2
CATSDATSGGAFGELFF
TGTGCCACCAGTGACGCGACTAGCGGGGGGGCCTTCGGGGAGCTGTTTTTT
>16|.|many|TRBV4-1|TRBJ2-1
CASSYSDSGFYNEQFF
TGCGCCAGCAGCTACTCGGACAGTGGGTTCTACAATGAGCAGTTCTTC
>15|TRBD2|many|TRBV4-2|TRBJ2-3
CASSQLAGGTDTQYF
TGTGCCAGCAGCCAGTTAGCGGGGGGCACAGATACGCAGTATTTT
>15|.|once|TRBV19|TRBJ1-1
CASSMARGWDTEAFF
TGTGCCAGTAGTATGGCGCGGGGGTGGGACACTGAAGCTTTCTTT
>15|TRBD2|.|TRBV18|TRBJ2-1
CASSPPSGGAGEQFF
TGTGCCAGCTCACCACCTAGCGGGGGGGCCGGTGAGCAGTTCTTC
>15|TRBD1|.|TRBV5-6|TRBJ2-4
CASSSRTGVQNIQYF
TGTGCCAGCAGCTCCAGGACAGGGGTCCAAAACATTCAGTACTTC
>14|.|.|TRBV18|TRBJ2-5
CASSPPTAGETQYF
TGTGCCAGCTCACCACCGACGGCAGGAGAGACCCAGTACTTC
>14|TRBD2|.|TRBV24-1|TRBJ2-1
CATSLLAGVNEQFF
TGTGCCACCAGCCTATTAGCGGGGGTCAATGAGCAGTTCTTC
>15|.|once|TRBV6-4|TRBJ2-6
CASREDSSGANVLTF
TGTGCCAGCAGGGAAGACAGCTCTGGGGCCAACGTCCTGACTTTC
>17|.|many|TRBV20-1|TRBJ2-1
CSARDRYFWGSYNEQFF
TGCAGTGCTAGAGATCGCTATTTTTGGGGCTCCTACAATGAGCAGTTCTTC
>15|.|once|TRBV10-3|TRBJ2-2
CAISEFREDTGELFF
TGTGCCATCAGTGAATTCAGGGAGGACACCGGGGAGCTGTTTTTT